Each of the 7 T cell receptor beta chains below was sequenced from the same sample in a study of cytotoxic CD8 clonotypes in ibrutinib-treated CLL. Produced via immunoSEQ multiplex PCR; TCRdb's table is partial and in-frame only. The data show roughly 250,000 clones, about three quarters seen once. Material: PBMCs, obtained after 24 months of ibrutinib treatment. The receptors come from a human donor with chronic lymphocytic leukemia.

The V and J genes are TRBV6-5 and TRBJ1-5; D is undetermined. Germline V gives CDR1 MNHEY, CDR2 SVGAGI. The length of the CDR3 is 13 residues. Trimming took 5 bases from V and 0 from J, leaving 5 bases between them. The CDR3 nucleotides read TGTGCCAGCAGTGACTATAGCAATCAGCCCCAGCATTTT. It specifies CASSDYSNQPQHF.

The V call is TRBV18, the J call TRBJ2-3, with unresolved D. V lost 3 bases and J lost 6, with 13 bases in between. The germline gives CDR1 KGHSH, CDR2 LQKENI. CDR3 length: 14 amino acids. This chain's CDR3 is CASSPPSPHDTQYF. The CDR3 DNA reads as TGTGCCAGCTCACCTCCGAGTCCACATGATACGCAGTATTTT.

This clone was picked up a small number of times. The rearrangement links TRBV19 to TRBJ2-7, with 8 bases aligning to TRBD2. Trimming removed 6 bases from V and 0 bases from J; junction bases left unmatched: 4. The CDR3 has 14 residues. Germline lookup yields CDR1 LNHDA and CDR2 SQIVND (reference sequence). The CDR3 reads CASSQLADSYEQYF. Written as DNA, the CDR3 is TGTGCCAGTAGCCAACTAGCGGACTCCTACGAGCAGTACTTC.

A few counts support this clone. This chain's CDR3 is CASSRIGQGHGYTF. As DNA, the CDR3 is TGTGCCAGCAGCCGCATCGGACAGGGGCATGGCTACACCTTC. The chain uses TRBV28 and TRBJ1-2; TRBD1 agrees at 9 bases. Unmatched junction bases numbered 8, after V lost 6 bases and J lost 6 bases. The CDR3 runs 14 residues. CDR1 and CDR2 (germline): MDHEN, SYDVKM.

The chain has TRBV5-5 and TRBJ2-7; D not resolved. There are 11 residues in the CDR3. The V gene's germline CDR1 is SGHKS and CDR2 YYEKEE (reference sequence). Trimming cost V 1 base and J 5 bases, with 4 bases left between them. Written as DNA, the CDR3 is TGTGCCAGCAGCTTGATGAACGAGCAGTACTTC. This encodes CASSLMNEQYF.

The sample holds one count of this clone. V gene TRBV13 combines with J gene TRBJ2-3, with 8 bases that match TRBD2. The CDR3 extends over 15 amino acids. V lost 2 bases, J lost 4 bases, and 5 bases stayed unmatched. Germline lookup yields CDR1 PRHDT and CDR2 FYEKMQ (reference sequence). The CDR3 nucleotides read TGTGCCAGCAGCTTACCAGCGGGAGAGGCAGATACGCAGTATTTT. It is translated as CASSLPAGEADTQYF.

This clone was counted once. The rearrangement uses TRBV5-1 and TRBJ2-3, with D tentatively TRBD1 or TRBD2 (6 bases each). Per germline, CDR1 SGHRS and CDR2 YFSETQ. Trimming took off 0 bases at V and 2 bases at J, with 13 bases between the two ends. CDR3 size: 16 residues. The CDR3 spells CASSLAEGGPTDTQYF. The CDR3 DNA is TGCGCCAGCAGCTTGGCCGAGGGGGGCCCCACAGATACGCAGTATTTT.